The entry below gives a single T cell receptor beta chain sequence along with its context. The antigen remains unidentified. These data are taken from a study of lymphopenia after photon versus proton radiotherapy. Regarding the study as a whole: Post-nadir TCR diversity decline inversely tracked overall survival among those who died. Survival link was tested only in deceased patients; proton benefit remains a possibility.

The germline gives CDR1 KGHSH, CDR2 LQKENI. V dropped 6 bases and J dropped 3 bases, with 11 bases sitting between them. CDR3 size: 13 residues. Using immunoSEQ multiplex PCR, the repertoire was profiled, and TCRdb retains in-frame clones only, with some absent. The top ten clones hold 20% to 25% of a sample with 15,000 to 20,000 clones, more than 65% of them seen once. This TCR was recovered from a man between 65 and 85 years old with pancreatic cancer. V gene TRBV18 combines with J gene TRBJ1-1; D is unclear. Sequenced material: peripheral blood, taken from a patient treated with proton-based radiotherapy. For the CDR3, the DNA is TGTGCCAGCTCCCCCACTAGGGACACTGAAGCTTTCTTT. Protein: CASSPTRDTEAFF.